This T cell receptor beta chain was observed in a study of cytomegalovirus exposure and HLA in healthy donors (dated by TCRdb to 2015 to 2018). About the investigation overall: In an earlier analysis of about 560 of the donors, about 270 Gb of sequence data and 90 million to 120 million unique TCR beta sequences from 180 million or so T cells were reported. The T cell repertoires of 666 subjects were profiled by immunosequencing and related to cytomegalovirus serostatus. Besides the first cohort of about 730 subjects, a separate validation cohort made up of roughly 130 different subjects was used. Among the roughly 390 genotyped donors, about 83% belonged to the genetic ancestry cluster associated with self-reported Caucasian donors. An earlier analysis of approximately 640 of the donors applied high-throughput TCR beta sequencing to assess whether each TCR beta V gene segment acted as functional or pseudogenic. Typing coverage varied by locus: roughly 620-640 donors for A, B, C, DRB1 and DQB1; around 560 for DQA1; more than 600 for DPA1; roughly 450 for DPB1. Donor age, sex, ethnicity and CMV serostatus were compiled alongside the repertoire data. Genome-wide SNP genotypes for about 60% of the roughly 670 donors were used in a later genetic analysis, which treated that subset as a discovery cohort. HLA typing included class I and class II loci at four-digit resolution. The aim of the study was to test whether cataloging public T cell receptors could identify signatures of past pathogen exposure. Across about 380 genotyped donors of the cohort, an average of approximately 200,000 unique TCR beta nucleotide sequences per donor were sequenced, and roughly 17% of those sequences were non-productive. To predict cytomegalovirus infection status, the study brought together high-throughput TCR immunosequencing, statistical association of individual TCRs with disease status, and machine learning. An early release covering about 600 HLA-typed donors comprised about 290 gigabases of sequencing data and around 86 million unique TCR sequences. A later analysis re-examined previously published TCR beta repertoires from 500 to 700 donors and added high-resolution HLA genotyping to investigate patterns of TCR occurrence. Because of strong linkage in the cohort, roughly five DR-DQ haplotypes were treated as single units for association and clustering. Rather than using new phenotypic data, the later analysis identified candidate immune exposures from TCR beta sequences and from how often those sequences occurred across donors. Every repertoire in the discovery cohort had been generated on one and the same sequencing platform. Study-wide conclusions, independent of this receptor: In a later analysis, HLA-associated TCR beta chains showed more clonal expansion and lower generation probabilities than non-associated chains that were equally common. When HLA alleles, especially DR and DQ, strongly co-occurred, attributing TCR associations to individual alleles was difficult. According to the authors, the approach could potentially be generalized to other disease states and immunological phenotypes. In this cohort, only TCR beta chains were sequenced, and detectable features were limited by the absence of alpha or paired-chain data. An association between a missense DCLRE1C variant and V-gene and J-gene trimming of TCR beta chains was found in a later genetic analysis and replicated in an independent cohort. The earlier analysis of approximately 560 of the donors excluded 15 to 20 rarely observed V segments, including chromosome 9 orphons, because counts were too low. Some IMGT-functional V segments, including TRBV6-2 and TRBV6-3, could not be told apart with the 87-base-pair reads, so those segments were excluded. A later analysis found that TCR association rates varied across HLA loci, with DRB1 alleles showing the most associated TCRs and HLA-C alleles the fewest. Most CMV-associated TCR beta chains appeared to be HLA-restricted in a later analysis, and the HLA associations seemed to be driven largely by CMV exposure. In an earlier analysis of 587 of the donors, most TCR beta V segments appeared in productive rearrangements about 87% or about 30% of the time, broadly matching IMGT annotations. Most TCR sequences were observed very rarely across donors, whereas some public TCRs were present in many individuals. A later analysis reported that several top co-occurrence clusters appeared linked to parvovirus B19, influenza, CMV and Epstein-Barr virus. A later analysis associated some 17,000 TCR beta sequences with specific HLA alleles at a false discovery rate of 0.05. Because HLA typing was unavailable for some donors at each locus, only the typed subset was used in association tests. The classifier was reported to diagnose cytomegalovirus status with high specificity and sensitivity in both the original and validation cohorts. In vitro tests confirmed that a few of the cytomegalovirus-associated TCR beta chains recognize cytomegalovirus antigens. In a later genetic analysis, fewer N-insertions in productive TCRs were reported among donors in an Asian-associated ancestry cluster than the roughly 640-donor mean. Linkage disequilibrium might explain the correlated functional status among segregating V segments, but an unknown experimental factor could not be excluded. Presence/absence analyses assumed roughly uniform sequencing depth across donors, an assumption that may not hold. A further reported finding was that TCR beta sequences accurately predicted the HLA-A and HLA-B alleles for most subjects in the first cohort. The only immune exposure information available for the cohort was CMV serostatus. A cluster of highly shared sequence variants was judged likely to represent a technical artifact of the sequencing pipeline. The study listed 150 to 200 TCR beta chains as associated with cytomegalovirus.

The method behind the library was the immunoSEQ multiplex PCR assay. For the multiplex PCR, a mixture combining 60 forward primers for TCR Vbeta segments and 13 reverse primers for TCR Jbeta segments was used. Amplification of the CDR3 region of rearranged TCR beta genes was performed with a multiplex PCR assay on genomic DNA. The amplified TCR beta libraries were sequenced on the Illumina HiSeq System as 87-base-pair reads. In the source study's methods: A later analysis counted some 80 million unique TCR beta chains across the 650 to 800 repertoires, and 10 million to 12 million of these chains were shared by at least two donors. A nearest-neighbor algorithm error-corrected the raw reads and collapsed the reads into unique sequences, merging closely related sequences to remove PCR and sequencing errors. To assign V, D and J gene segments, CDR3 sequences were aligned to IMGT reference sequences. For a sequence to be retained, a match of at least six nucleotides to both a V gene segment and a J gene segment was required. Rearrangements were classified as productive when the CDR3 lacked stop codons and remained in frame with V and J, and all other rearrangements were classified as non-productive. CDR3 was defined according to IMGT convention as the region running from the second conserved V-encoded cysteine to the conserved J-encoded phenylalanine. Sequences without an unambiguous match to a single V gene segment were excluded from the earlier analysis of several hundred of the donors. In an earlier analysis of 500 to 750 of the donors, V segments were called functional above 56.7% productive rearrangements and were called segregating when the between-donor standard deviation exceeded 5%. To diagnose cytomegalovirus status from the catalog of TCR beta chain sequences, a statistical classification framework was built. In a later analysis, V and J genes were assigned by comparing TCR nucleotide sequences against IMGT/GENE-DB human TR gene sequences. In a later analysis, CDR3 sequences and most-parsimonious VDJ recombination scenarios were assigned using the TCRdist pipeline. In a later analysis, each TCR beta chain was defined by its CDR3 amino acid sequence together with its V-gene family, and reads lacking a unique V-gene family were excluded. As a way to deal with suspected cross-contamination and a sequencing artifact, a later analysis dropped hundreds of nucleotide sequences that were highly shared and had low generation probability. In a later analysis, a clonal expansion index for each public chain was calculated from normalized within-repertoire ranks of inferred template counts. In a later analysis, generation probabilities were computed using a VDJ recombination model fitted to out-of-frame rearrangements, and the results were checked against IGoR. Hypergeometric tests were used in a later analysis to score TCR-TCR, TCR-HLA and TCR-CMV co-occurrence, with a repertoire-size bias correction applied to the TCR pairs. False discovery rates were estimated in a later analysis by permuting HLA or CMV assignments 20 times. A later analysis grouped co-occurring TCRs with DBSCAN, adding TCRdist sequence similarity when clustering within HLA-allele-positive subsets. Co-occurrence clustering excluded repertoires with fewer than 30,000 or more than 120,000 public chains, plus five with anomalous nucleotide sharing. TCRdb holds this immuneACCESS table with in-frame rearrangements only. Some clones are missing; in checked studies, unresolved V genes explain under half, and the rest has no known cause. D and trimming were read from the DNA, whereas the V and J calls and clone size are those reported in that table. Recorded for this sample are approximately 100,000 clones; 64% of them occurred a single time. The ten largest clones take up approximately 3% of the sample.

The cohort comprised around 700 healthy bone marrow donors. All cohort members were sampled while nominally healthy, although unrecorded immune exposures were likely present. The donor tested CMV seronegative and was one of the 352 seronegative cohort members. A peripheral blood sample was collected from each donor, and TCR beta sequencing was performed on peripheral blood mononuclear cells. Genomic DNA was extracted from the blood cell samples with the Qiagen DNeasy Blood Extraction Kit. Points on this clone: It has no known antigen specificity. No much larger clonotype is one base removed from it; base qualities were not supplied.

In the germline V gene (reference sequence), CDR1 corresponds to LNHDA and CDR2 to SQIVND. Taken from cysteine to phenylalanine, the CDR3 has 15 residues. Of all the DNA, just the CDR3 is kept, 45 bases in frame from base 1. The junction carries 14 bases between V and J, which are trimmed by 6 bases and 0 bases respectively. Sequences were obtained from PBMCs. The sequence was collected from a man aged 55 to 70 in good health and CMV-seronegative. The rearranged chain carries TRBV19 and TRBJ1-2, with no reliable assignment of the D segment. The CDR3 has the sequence CASRNSGIANYGYTF. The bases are TGTGCCAGTAGAAATTCCGGGATTGCTAACTATGGCTACACCTTC.